The present entry profiles one T cell receptor beta chain with its context. Original methodology: Researchers report that nucleated cell counts were estimated from reference gene primer amplification. The repertoire was sequenced with immunoSEQ multiplex PCR; TCRdb's copy has only in-frame clones and lacks some. V and J calls and clone size follow that table, whereas D and trimming were derived from the DNA. The table shows about 10,000 clones, with 88% occurring only once. The sample is drawn from a study of blood T cell repertoires in COVID-19. Study overall: Samples of COVID-19 (acute and convalescent) were obtained from the United States, Italy and Spain. PBMCs, B-cell-depleted T cells, or T cells were the source of the cDNA or gDNA that made up the material.

What was sequenced was peripheral blood. The sequence derives from a human donor in a cohort sampled during active COVID-19.

The CDR3 reads CASSLIQGYATNEKLFF. In nucleotides, the CDR3 is TGTGCCAGCAGCTTGATACAGGGATATGCAACTAATGAAAAACTGTTTTTT. The chain uses TRBV7-9 and TRBJ1-4; possible D gene TRBD1, 6 bases. V lost 3 bases and J lost 0, with 14 bases in between. The CDR3 sequence is 17 residues long. Germline values: CDR1 SEHNR, CDR2 FQNEAQ (reference sequence). The whole variable domain, filled in from reference TRBV7-9 and TRBJ1-4, reads DTGVSQNPRHKITKRGQNVTFRCDPISEHNRLYWYRQTLGQGPEFLTYFQNEAQLEKSRLLSDRFSAERPKGSFSTLEIQRTEQGDSAMYLCASSLIQGYATNEKLFFGSGTQLSVL.